These T cell receptor beta chains were read from a single sample in a study of cytomegalovirus exposure and HLA in healthy donors. Profiled with immunoSEQ multiplex PCR; TCRdb holds only in-frame clones, not every one. The sample has approximately 84,000 clones, about three quarters seen once; the top ten hold roughly 2.5%. Specimen: PBMCs. These receptors all stem from a male donor in good health and CMV-seropositive. Both conserved end residues are part of each CDR3. D genes are given only for firm matches. Size is omitted from some rows. Given values are once, few, many or a class for expanded clones.

clone_size,d_call,v_call,j_call,cdr3_aa,cdr3_nt
NA,TRBD2,TRBV5-1,TRBJ2-7,CASSRTSGTYEQYF,TGCGCCAGCAGCAGGACTAGCGGTACCTACGAGCAGTACTTC
NA,NA,TRBV9,TRBJ2-7,CASSASASYEQYF,TGTGCCAGCAGCGCTAGCGCCTCCTACGAGCAGTACTTC
NA,NA,TRBV9,TRBJ2-1,CASSGDGQSPKQFF,TGTGCCAGCAGCGGGGACGGACAGTCACCAAAGCAGTTCTTC
NA,TRBD2,TRBV5-1,TRBJ2-5,CASSTVGLIAGKETQYF,TGCGCCAGCAGCACCGTTGGATTGATAGCGGGAAAGGAGACCCAGTACTTC
NA,NA,TRBV2,TRBJ2-2,CASNVGLVHTGELFF,TGTGCCAGCAATGTAGGACTCGTGCACACCGGGGAGCTGTTTTTT
NA,TRBD1,TRBV5-1,TRBJ2-1,CASSPGQGRVNEQFF,TGCGCCAGCAGCCCGGGACAGGGAAGAGTGAATGAGCAGTTCTTC
NA,TRBD1,TRBV2,TRBJ2-5,CASSTAGTGQRETQYF,TGTGCCAGCTCCACAGCAGGGACAGGTCAGAGAGAGACCCAGTACTTC
few,TRBD1,TRBV6-1,TRBJ1-5,CASSGRRGHVGQPQHF,TGTGCCAGCAGTGGGCGCAGGGGGCATGTAGGACAGCCCCAGCATTTT
NA,TRBD1,TRBV19,TRBJ2-7,CASGPGQKYEQYF,TGTGCCAGTGGACCGGGACAGAAATACGAGCAGTACTTC
NA,TRBD1,TRBV5-1,TRBJ1-4,CASSLQGQGGEKLFF,TGCGCCAGCAGCCTCCAAGGACAGGGTGGTGAAAAACTGTTTTTT
NA,NA,TRBV7-9,TRBJ1-4,CASSLTGSANEKLFF,TGTGCCAGCAGCCTCACGGGTTCGGCTAATGAAAAACTGTTTTTT
NA,NA,TRBV11-3,TRBJ1-1,CASSLGRGRGNTEAFF,TGTGCCAGCAGCTTAGGCCGTGGCAGGGGGAACACTGAAGCTTTCTTT
once,TRBD1,TRBV7-2,TRBJ2-7,CASSKDRVSYEQYF,TGTGCCAGCAGCAAGGACAGGGTGAGCTACGAGCAGTACTTC
NA,NA,TRBV7-9,TRBJ1-3,CASSAIAGALGNTIYF,TGTGCCAGCAGCGCGATAGCAGGGGCCCTTGGAAACACCATATATTTT
NA,TRBD2,TRBV7-2,TRBJ2-7,CASSFSGRELSYEQYF,TGTGCCAGCAGCTTTAGCGGGAGGGAACTCTCCTACGAGCAGTACTTC
NA,TRBD2,TRBV14,TRBJ2-1,CASSQDRLAGVYEQFF,TGTGCCAGCAGCCAAGATAGATTAGCGGGAGTATATGAGCAGTTCTTC
NA,TRBD2,TRBV7-3,TRBJ2-1,CASSEGTSGRITQFF,TGTGCCAGCAGCGAAGGGACTAGCGGGAGGATTACTCAGTTCTTC
NA,NA,TRBV2,TRBJ2-5,CASSRPGLTNQETQYF,TGTGCCAGCAGTCGTCCCGGACTGACTAATCAAGAGACCCAGTACTTC
NA,TRBD2,TRBV19,TRBJ2-7,CASSTLAGGLNEQYF,TGTGCCAGTAGTACGCTAGCGGGAGGTTTGAACGAGCAGTACTTC
NA,NA,TRBV5-1,TRBJ2-4,CASSPQGGWGKNIQYF,TGCGCCAGCAGCCCCCAGGGGGGTTGGGGCAAAAACATTCAGTACTTC
once,NA,TRBV19,TRBJ2-7,CASSMGRAYEQYF,TGTGCCAGTAGTATGGGCAGAGCCTACGAGCAGTACTTC
NA,NA,TRBV4-1,TRBJ2-7,CASSHVITDSYEQYF,TGCGCCAGCAGCCACGTCATCACAGATTCCTACGAGCAGTACTTC
NA,NA,TRBV21-1,TRBJ1-4,CASSGTAEKLFF,TGTGCCAGCAGCGGGACAGCTGAAAAACTGTTTTTT
NA,NA,TRBV10-1,TRBJ2-4,CASSDPTVAKNIQYF,TGCGCCAGCAGTGACCCTACGGTAGCCAAAAACATTCAGTACTTC
NA,NA,TRBV15,TRBJ1-2,CATSAGYGYTF,TGTGCCACCAGTGCGGGATATGGCTACACCTTC
NA,NA,TRBV6-5,TRBJ2-4,CASSVDPSTIQYF,TGTGCCAGCAGCGTTGATCCAAGCACCATTCAGTACTTC
NA,TRBD2,TRBV28,TRBJ2-3,CASSFSGSPSPGTDTQYF,TGTGCCAGCAGTTTTAGCGGGAGTCCCTCCCCTGGCACAGATACGCAGTATTTT
NA,NA,TRBV4-3,TRBJ2-3,CASSPPFTDTQYF,TGCGCCAGCAGCCCCCCGTTTACAGATACGCAGTATTTT
NA,TRBD1,TRBV5-6,TRBJ2-3,CASSEGTGRTDTQYF,TGTGCCAGCAGCGAGGGGACAGGACGCACAGATACGCAGTATTTT
NA,NA,TRBV18,TRBJ2-5,CASSPLPGNSETQYF,TGTGCCAGCTCACCTTTGCCAGGGAACTCGGAGACCCAGTACTTC
few,NA,TRBV18,TRBJ1-3,CASSPISGNTIYF,TGTGCCAGCTCACCCATCTCTGGAAACACCATATATTTT
NA,NA,TRBV6-5,TRBJ1-2,CASSLQGFYTF,TGTGCCAGCAGCCTCCAGGGATTCTACACCTTC
NA,TRBD2,TRBV5-6,TRBJ2-7,CASSFSGDSYEQYF,TGTGCCAGCAGCTTCAGCGGGGACTCCTACGAGCAGTACTTC
NA,TRBD1,TRBV2,TRBJ2-3,CASGGGRPGQGPSTDTQYF,TGTGCCAGCGGGGGAGGGAGACCGGGACAGGGCCCTAGCACAGATACGCAGTATTTT
NA,NA,TRBV30,TRBJ2-5,CAWSGYPDTQETQYF,TGTGCCTGGAGTGGTTACCCTGACACCCAAGAGACCCAGTACTTC
few,TRBD1,TRBV19,TRBJ2-5,CASSRGQGVLETQYF,TGTGCCAGTAGTCGCGGACAGGGGGTTTTGGAGACCCAGTACTTC
NA,NA,TRBV30,TRBJ1-2,CAWSANTF,TGTGCCTGGAGTGCCAACACCTTC
once,NA,TRBV29-1,TRBJ2-5,CSVTKQETQYF,TGCAGCGTGACAAAGCAAGAGACCCAGTACTTC
once,NA,TRBV19,TRBJ1-2,CASSITGGYTF,TGTGCCAGTAGTATCACCGGGGGCTACACCTTC
NA,TRBD1,TRBV30,TRBJ1-3,CAWSRQGAFGNTIYF,TGTGCCTGGAGTCGGCAGGGGGCCTTTGGAAACACCATATATTTT
NA,NA,TRBV28,TRBJ2-1,CASSFLAENYNEQFF,TGTGCCAGCAGTTTCTTAGCGGAGAACTACAATGAGCAGTTCTTC
NA,NA,TRBV5-4,TRBJ2-2,CASSPGGSGGELFF,TGTGCCAGCAGCCCCGGTGGGAGTGGCGGGGAGCTGTTTTTT
NA,NA,TRBV19,TRBJ2-3,CASSSGSWPDTQYF,TGTGCCAGTAGTTCGGGGAGCTGGCCAGATACGCAGTATTTT
NA,NA,TRBV7-9,TRBJ2-7,CASRWGEEHEQYF,TGTGCCAGCAGGTGGGGGGAGGAACACGAGCAGTACTTC
few,NA,TRBV6-1,TRBJ1-5,CASSEALSNQPQHF,TGTGCCAGCAGTGAAGCGTTAAGCAATCAGCCCCAGCATTTT
few,TRBD2,TRBV30,TRBJ2-3,CAWSGGLAKYTDTQYF,TGTGCCTGGAGTGGCGGACTAGCGAAATACACAGATACGCAGTATTTT
NA,NA,TRBV5-8,TRBJ1-1,CASSLLVFSEAFF,TGTGCCAGCAGCTTGCTTGTGTTCTCTGAAGCTTTCTTT
NA,TRBD2,TRBV19,TRBJ2-7,CASRMAGGVEQYF,TGTGCCAGTAGAATGGCGGGGGGAGTTGAGCAGTACTTC
NA,TRBD1,TRBV7-6,TRBJ2-3,CASSLARQGNKTDTQYF,TGTGCCAGCAGCTTAGCTAGACAGGGTAATAAGACAGATACGCAGTATTTT
NA,NA,TRBV28,TRBJ2-5,CASRSIGGASQRVTQYF,TGTGCCAGCAGGTCAATCGGAGGGGCTAGCCAAAGGGTGACCCAGTACTTC
NA,TRBD2,TRBV9,TRBJ2-3,CASSVDGTSGRHTQYF,TGTGCCAGCAGCGTAGACGGGACTAGCGGGAGACATACGCAGTATTTT
NA,TRBD1,TRBV19,TRBJ1-1,CASSIGPGGNTMNTEAFF,TGTGCCAGTAGTATAGGTCCAGGGGGCAATACAATGAACACTGAAGCTTTCTTT
NA,TRBD2,TRBV19,TRBJ2-7,CASSYDWASGSSDEQYF,TGTGCCAGTAGTTACGACTGGGCTAGCGGGTCATCTGACGAGCAGTACTTC
NA,TRBD2,TRBV7-2,TRBJ2-1,CASSLRGAAGGGYNEQFF,TGTGCCAGCAGCCTCAGGGGGGCAGCGGGAGGGGGGTACAATGAGCAGTTCTTC
NA,TRBD2,TRBV5-1,TRBJ2-7,CASSYTSGTEYEQYF,TGCGCCAGCAGCTACACTAGCGGGACAGAATACGAGCAGTACTTC
NA,NA,TRBV15,TRBJ2-7,CATSRELGDYEQYF,TGTGCCACCAGCAGAGAGTTAGGGGACTACGAGCAGTACTTC
NA,TRBD2,TRBV4-3,TRBJ2-1,CASSPGGRDGNEQFF,TGCGCCAGCAGCCCCGGGGGGAGGGATGGCAATGAGCAGTTCTTC
NA,TRBD2,TRBV7-7,TRBJ2-1,CASSSGTSGTRGNEQFF,TGTGCCAGCAGCTCCGGGACTAGCGGGACAAGGGGCAATGAGCAGTTCTTC
few,TRBD1,TRBV7-9,TRBJ1-1,CASSLRGQVNTEAFF,TGTGCCAGCAGCTTACGCGGACAGGTGAACACTGAAGCTTTCTTT